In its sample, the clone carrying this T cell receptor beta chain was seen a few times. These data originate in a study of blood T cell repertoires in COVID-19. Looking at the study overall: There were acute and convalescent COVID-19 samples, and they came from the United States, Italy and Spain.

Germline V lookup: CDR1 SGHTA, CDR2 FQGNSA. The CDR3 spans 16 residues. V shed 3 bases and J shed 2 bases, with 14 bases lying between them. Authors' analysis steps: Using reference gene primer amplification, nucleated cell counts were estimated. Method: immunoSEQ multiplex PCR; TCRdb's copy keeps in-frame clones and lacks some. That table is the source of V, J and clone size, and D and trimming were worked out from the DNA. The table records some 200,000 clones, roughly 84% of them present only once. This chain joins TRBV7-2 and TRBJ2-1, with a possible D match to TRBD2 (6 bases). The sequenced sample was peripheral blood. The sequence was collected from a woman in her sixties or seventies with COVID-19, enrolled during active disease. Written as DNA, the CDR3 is TGTGCCAGCAGCTTTGATGGGAGGCCGACCTACAATGAGCAGTTCTTC. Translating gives CASSFDGRPTYNEQFF.